Only one count was recorded for the clone carrying this TCR beta chain. Its specificity is unknown. The data are from a study of T-cell reconstitution after alpha-beta-depleted transplantation in children. Findings and limits, study-wide: The origin of high day-60 TCRbeta diversity in some patients lay in surviving recipient T cells and thymic progenitors.

As it was prepared, the TCRbeta library received unique molecular identifiers. In TCRdb, the PCR reads were re-called with MiXCR into one record per CDR3 protein. The repertoire has a few hundred thousand distinct CDR3 sequences, 25% to 30% of them found once; the top ten carry under 45%. Germline V gives CDR1 SGHRS, CDR2 YFSETQ. Losses at the gene ends were 7 bases for V and 4 bases for J; bases not matched to a gene: 12. The CDR3 totals 16 residues. The origin of this receptor is a boy less than two years old with Wiskott-Aldrich syndrome, due to receive a stem cell transplant. This sequence joins TRBV5-1 and TRBJ2-2; 8 nucleotides align to TRBD2. This specimen consisted of PBMCs, obtained before TCRalphabeta/CD19-depleted stem cell transplant. CDR3 amino acids: CASCSGSRGGTGELFF. The CDR3 bases are TGCGCCAGCTGCAGCGGGAGTAGAGGGGGCACCGGGGAGCTGTTTTTT.